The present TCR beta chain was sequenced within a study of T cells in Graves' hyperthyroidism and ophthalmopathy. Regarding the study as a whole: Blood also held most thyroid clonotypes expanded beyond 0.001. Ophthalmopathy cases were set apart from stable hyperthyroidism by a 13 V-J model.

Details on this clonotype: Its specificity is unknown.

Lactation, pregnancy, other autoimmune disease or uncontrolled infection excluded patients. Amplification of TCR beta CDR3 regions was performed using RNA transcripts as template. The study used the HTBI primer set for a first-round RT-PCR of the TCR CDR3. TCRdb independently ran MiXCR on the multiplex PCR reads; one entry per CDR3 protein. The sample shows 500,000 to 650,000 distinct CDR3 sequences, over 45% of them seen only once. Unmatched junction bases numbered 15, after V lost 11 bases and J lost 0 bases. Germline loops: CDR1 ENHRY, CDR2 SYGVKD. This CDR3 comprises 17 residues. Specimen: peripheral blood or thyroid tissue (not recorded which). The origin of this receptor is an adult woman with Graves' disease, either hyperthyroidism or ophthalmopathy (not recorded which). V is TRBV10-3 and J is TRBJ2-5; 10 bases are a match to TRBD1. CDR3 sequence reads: CAANPGQGPGNQETQYF. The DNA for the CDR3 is TGTGCCGCCAACCCGGGACAGGGGCCGGGGAACCAAGAGACCCAGTACTTC.